This TCR beta chain was found in a study of T cells in Graves' hyperthyroidism and ophthalmopathy. Looking at the study overall: The blood sample was taken at first diagnosis, before treatment began.

TCR beta CDR3 sequences were amplified from RNA transcripts. First-round RT-PCR targeting the TCR CDR3 was performed with the HTBI primer set. TCRdb itself ran the multiplex PCR reads through MiXCR, one entry per CDR3 protein. The data hold some 740,000 distinct CDR3 sequences, with 14% observed a single time. This clonotype was seen ten or more times. The junction and the germline gene differ at one end; a read error may be behind it. Germline V lookup: CDR1 SNHLY, CDR2 FYNNEI. The CDR3 is made up of 12 amino acids. The chain employs TRBV2 and TRBJ2-3, with no clear D. The sequenced sample consisted of blood. This sequence originates from a woman under 30 with Graves' hyperthyroidism. In DNA form, the CDR3 reads TGTGCCAGGAGTGCTATCACAGATACGCAGTATTTT. Translating it yields CARSAITDTQYF. Full variable domain (missing parts from reference TRBV2 and TRBJ2-3): EPEVTQTPSHQVTQMGQEVILRCVPISNHLYFYWYRQILGQKVEFLVSFYNNEISEKSEIFDDQFSVERPDGSNFTLKIRSTKLEDSAMYFCARSAITDTQYFGPGTRLTVL.